A single sample gave rise to the 15 T cell receptor beta chains below, sequenced in a study of beta chain features in type 1 diabetes. The entirety of the isolated RNA underwent reverse transcription, so expressed TCRB transcripts were sequenced. Assay: immunoSEQ multiplex PCR; the TCRdb copy retains only in-frame clones and omits some. The sample holds over 700,000 clones, roughly 15% seen once. The specimen was naive CD4+ T cells from blood. Source of these receptors: a woman under 30 in good health.

This clone appeared a single time. The same CDR3 can be traced to other DNA sequences in this sample. The rearrangement uses TRBV20-1 and TRBJ2-7; D ambiguous. Looked up from germline, CDR1 is DFQATT and CDR2 is SNEGSKA (reference sequence). The V end lost 3 bases, the J end lost 3 bases, and 6 bases lay between the germline ends. The CDR3 consists of 11 residues. The CDR3 nucleotides read TGCAGTGCTAGTTCCAGCTACGAGCAGTACTTC. Translation gives CSASSSYEQYF.

Of note for this clone: A much larger clonotype is one base distant, so this may be a read error. The V gene is TRBV11-2, the J gene TRBJ1-1, with no clear D. This CDR3 is built from 11 residues. V lost 5 bases and J 4 bases, leaving 5 bases between the germline ends. Per germline, CDR1 SGHAT and CDR2 FQNNGV. The CDR3 DNA reads TGTGCCAGCAGCCGGGGCACTGAAGCTTTCTTT. Its translation: CASSRGTEAFF.

This clone was found a few times. The chain combines TRBV7-9 with TRBJ2-1, with 9 bases lining up with TRBD1. There are 12 residues in the CDR3. In germline, CDR1 is SEHNR, CDR2 FQNEAQ (reference sequence). Trimming removed 5 bases from V and 12 bases from J; junction bases left unmatched: 5. CDR3: CASSLNRGRQFF. The CDR3 nucleotides read TGTGCCAGCAGCCTAAACAGGGGGCGGCAGTTCTTC.

The chain joins TRBV7-9 to TRBJ2-3, with 10 nucleotides matching TRBD2. V lost 5 bases, J lost 8 bases, and 1 base stayed unmatched. In germline, CDR1 is SEHNR, CDR2 FQNEAQ (reference sequence). The CDR3 spans 12 residues. CDR3 in DNA: TGTGCCAGCAGCCCTAGCGGGAGTACGCAGTATTTT. Protein sequence: CASSPSGSTQYF.

V is TRBV19 and J is TRBJ2-7, with D perhaps matching TRBD1 (5 bases). The CDR3 runs to 15 residues. Looked up from germline, CDR1 is LNHDA and CDR2 is SQIVND (reference sequence). V lost 3 bases and J 3 bases, leaving 15 bases between the germline ends. CDR3 in DNA: TGTGCCAGTAGTATTAAGGCAGGGATCCTCTACGAGCAGTACTTC. This gives the protein CASSIKAGILYEQYF.

The J gene is TRBJ2-1, the V gene TRBV19, with 8 bases matching TRBD2. The length of the CDR3 is 16 residues. CDR1 is LNHDA and CDR2 is SQIVND in the germline V gene (reference sequence). V lost 3 bases, J lost 4 bases, and 8 bases stayed unmatched. The CDR3 region is CASSMTGLVNYNEQFF. In nucleotides, the CDR3 is TGTGCCAGTAGTATGACGGGACTAGTTAATTACAATGAGCAGTTCTTC.

This clone was counted between two and nine times. The rearrangement joins TRBV7-9 to TRBJ2-1, with 7 bases matching TRBD2. Trimming at V came to 1 base and at J to 4 bases, leaving 4 bases not matched to a gene. The CDR3 runs 15 residues. Germline assignment: CDR1 SEHNR and CDR2 FQNEAQ (reference sequence). CDR3 amino acids: CASSLGGSEYNEQFF. The CDR3 bases are TGTGCCAGCAGCTTAGGCGGGAGCGAATACAATGAGCAGTTCTTC.

This clone appeared a few times. The chain carries TRBV11-2 and TRBJ1-3; D unresolved. Germline V gene lookup returns CDR1 SGHAT and CDR2 FQNNGV. Trimming left V 6 bases short and J 7 bases short, with 16 bases between. The CDR3 extends over 14 amino acids. CDR3 region: CASRRTAYGNTIYF. The CDR3 bases are TGTGCCAGCAGAAGGACGGCATATGGGAACACCATATATTTT.

This sequence joins TRBV29-1 and TRBJ1-2; 9 nucleotides agree with TRBD1. Trimming removed 6 bases from V and 5 bases from J; junction bases left unmatched: 10. Germline CDR1 SQVTM, CDR2 ANQGSEA. This CDR3 contains 14 residues. CDR3 sequence reads: CSVSGQGLLYGYTF. Here the CDR3 DNA reads TGCAGCGTCTCAGGACAGGGGCTATTGTATGGCTACACCTTC.

This chain uses TRBV7-9 with TRBJ2-3; the D is unclear. The CDR3 is made up of 15 amino acids. Germline CDR1 SEHNR, CDR2 FQNEAQ (reference sequence). V was trimmed by 0 bases and J by 8 bases, leaving 15 bases between them. The CDR3 sequence: CASSLASFKSGTQYF. DNA of the CDR3: TGTGCCAGCAGCTTAGCGTCCTTTAAATCGGGTACGCAGTATTTT. The variable domain in full, with the rest retrieved from reference TRBV7-9 and TRBJ2-3, is DTGVSQNPRHKITKRGQNVTFRCDPISEHNRLYWYRQTLGQGPEFLTYFQNEAQLEKSRLLSDRFSAERPKGSFSTLEIQRTEQGDSAMYLCASSLASFKSGTQYFGPGTRLTVL.

V and J are TRBV5-6 and TRBJ1-2; no reliable D call. This CDR3 is 13 amino acids long. The germline V gene encodes CDR1 SGHDT and CDR2 YYEEEE. V dropped 1 base and J dropped 4 bases, with 8 bases sitting between them. The CDR3 here is CASSLLGGYGYTF. The CDR3 bases are TGTGCCAGCAGCTTGCTGGGTGGCTATGGCTACACCTTC.

As concerns this clone: This sample includes further DNA sequences coding for the same CDR3. The gene calls are TRBV14 and TRBJ2-7; D may be TRBD2 (5 bases). Trimming shortened V by 0 bases and J by 7 bases, and 10 bases separated the two germline ends. This CDR3 has 13 residues. Germline lookup yields CDR1 SGHDN and CDR2 FVKESK. CDR3 DNA: TGTGCCAGCAGCCAAGATCGGAGGACTGAGCAGTACTTC. Protein: CASSQDRRTEQYF.

This clone has a handful of counts. Different DNA sequences within this sample yield the same CDR3. The chain carries TRBV6-1 and TRBJ2-1, with a possible D match to TRBD2 (5 bases). CDR3 length: 12 residues. V lost 5 bases and J 4 bases, leaving 6 bases between the germline ends. Germline V gives CDR1 MNHNS, CDR2 SASEGT. The CDR3 region is CASSRGYNEQFF. The DNA of the CDR3 is TGTGCCAGCAGTCGGGGATACAATGAGCAGTTCTTC.

The chain uses TRBV10-3 and TRBJ2-3; weak D call: TRBD1 (6 bases). V lost 4 bases, J lost 5 bases, and 10 bases lay in between. Per germline, CDR1 ENHRY and CDR2 SYGVKD. The CDR3 has 13 amino acids. The CDR3 here is CAISVSGEDTQYF. CDR3 in DNA: TGTGCCATCAGTGTGTCAGGGGAAGATACGCAGTATTTT.

V gene TRBV20-1 combines with J gene TRBJ2-7; D uncertain. The CDR3 contains 10 residues. Germline lookup yields CDR1 DFQATT and CDR2 SNEGSKA (reference sequence). V dropped 7 bases and J dropped 3 bases, with 7 bases sitting between them. The CDR3 spells CSGGNYEQYF. In DNA form, the CDR3 reads TGCAGTGGAGGCAACTACGAGCAGTACTTC.